This T cell receptor (beta chain) was observed in a study of beta chain features in type 1 diabetes. The study, taken as a whole, reports: For Type 1 diabetes patients, all four CD4+ subsets carried TCRB CDR3s that were moderately but significantly shorter.

Trimming removed 4 bases from V and 1 base from J, with 10 bases in between. Germline V gives CDR1 SEHNR, CDR2 FQNEAQ (reference sequence). CDR3 size: 14 residues. Investigators reverse transcribed all isolated RNA, so they sequenced expressed TCRB transcripts. Only in-frame clones appear in the TCRdb table, and some are missing; sequencing was by immunoSEQ multiplex PCR. The data contain 500,000 to 850,000 clones, around an eighth of them singletons. Purity exceeding 95% was reached by all sorted populations. In its sample, this clone was seen a few times. What it binds is not known. This CDR3 is also generated by other DNA sequences in the sample.

The TCR originated in a young man with type 1 diabetes. This rearrangement joins TRBV7-9 to TRBJ1-1; the D gene is possibly TRBD1 (6 bases). Sequencing used naive CD4+ T cells from blood. The CDR3 here is CASSSQGGNTEAFF. The CDR3 region has the DNA TGTGCCAGCAGCTCCCAAGGGGGGAACACTGAAGCTTTCTTT.